This T cell receptor (beta chain) was found in a study of T cell responses to AZD1222 COVID-19 vaccine. Study-wide findings and caveats: Spike as a whole was targeted by vaccine-associated CD4 TCRs, dominant at 160-218 and 743-854. Clonal diversity was possibly underestimated, and the donors were mostly white British, with more females.

Generated by immunoSEQ multiplex PCR, the TCRdb table keeps only in-frame clones and is missing some. The data hold roughly 70,000 clones, with around nine tenths observed a single time. This CDR3 spans 16 amino acids. Trimming removed 6 bases from V and 0 bases from J, with 15 bases in between. The V gene's germline CDR1 is SGHVS and CDR2 FNYEAQ. With regard to this clone: Its cognate antigen is unknown.

The rearrangement joins TRBV7-6 to TRBJ1-5; the D gene is possibly TRBD1 (6 bases). The origin of this receptor is an adult who received the MenACWY meningococcal vaccine as a control. This specimen was peripheral blood, taken 28 days after the second dose of the MenACWY control vaccine. The CDR3 DNA reads TGTGCCAGCAGGTTGGGGCCGACAGGTAGCAATCAGCCCCAGCATTTT. It yields the protein CASRLGPTGSNQPQHF. Together with reference TRBV7-6 and TRBJ1-5, the CDR3 gives the full variable domain: GAGVSQSPRYKVTKRGQDVALRCDPISGHVSLYWYRQALGQGPEFLTYFNYEAQQDKSGLPNDRFSAERPEGSISTLTIQRTEQRDSAMYRCASRLGPTGSNQPQHFGDGTRLSIL.